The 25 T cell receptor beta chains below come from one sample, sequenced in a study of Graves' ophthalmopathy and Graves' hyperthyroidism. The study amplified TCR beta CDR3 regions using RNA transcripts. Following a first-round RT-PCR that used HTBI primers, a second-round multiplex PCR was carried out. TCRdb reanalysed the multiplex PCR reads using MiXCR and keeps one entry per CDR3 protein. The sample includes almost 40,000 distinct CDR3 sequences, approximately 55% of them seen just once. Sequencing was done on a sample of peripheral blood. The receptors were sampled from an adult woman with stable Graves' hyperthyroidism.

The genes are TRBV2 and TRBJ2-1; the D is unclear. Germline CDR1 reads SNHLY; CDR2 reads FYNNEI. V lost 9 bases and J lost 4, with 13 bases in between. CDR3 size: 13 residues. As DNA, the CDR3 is TGTGCCAGTCAAATGAACGAGTACAATGAGCAGTTCTTC. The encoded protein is CASQMNEYNEQFF.

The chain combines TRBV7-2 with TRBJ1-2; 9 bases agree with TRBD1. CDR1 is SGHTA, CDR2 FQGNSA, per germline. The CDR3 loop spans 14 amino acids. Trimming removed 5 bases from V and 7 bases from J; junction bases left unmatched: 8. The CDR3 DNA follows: TGTGCCAGCAGCCCGACAGGGGGGATTGGTGGCTACACCTTC. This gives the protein CASSPTGGIGGYTF.

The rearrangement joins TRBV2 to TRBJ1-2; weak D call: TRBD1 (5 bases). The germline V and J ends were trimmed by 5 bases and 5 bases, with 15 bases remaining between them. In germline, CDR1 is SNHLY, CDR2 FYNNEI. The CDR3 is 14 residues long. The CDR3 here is CASSNTASGYGYTF. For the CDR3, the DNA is TGTGCCAGCAGTAACACAGCGTCAGGGTATGGCTACACCTTC.

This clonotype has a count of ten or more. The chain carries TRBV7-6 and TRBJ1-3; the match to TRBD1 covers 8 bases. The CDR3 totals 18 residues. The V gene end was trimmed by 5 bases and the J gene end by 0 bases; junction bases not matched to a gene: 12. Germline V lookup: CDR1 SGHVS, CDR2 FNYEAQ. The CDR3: CASSPERTGSFSGNTIYF. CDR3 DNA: TGTGCCAGCAGCCCCGAAAGGACAGGGTCCTTCTCTGGAAACACCATATATTTT.

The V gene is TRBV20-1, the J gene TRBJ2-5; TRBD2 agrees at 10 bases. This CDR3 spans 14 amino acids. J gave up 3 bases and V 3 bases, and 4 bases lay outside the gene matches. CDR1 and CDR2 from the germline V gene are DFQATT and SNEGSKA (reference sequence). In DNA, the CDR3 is TGCAGTGCTAGCGACCTAGCGGGAGAAGAGACCCAGTACTTC. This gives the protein CSASDLAGEETQYF.

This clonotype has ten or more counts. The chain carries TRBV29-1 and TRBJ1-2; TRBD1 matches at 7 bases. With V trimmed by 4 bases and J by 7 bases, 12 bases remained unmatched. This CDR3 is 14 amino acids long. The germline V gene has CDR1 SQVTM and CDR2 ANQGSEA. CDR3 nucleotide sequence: TGCAGCGTTGTCGGTCTACAGGGGTTCGGTGGCTACACCTTC. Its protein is CSVVGLQGFGGYTF.

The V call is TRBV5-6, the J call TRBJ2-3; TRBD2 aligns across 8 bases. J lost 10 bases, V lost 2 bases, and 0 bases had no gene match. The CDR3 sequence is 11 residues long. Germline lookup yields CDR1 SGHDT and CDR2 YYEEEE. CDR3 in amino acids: CASSLAGAQYF. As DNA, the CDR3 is TGTGCCAGCAGCTTAGCGGGGGCGCAGTATTTT.

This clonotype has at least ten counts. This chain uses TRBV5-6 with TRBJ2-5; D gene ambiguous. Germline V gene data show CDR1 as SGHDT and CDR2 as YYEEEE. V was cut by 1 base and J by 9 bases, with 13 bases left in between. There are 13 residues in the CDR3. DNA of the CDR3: TGTGCCAGCAGCTTGCCGGCAGAATTGGCCCAGTACTTC. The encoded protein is CASSLPAELAQYF.

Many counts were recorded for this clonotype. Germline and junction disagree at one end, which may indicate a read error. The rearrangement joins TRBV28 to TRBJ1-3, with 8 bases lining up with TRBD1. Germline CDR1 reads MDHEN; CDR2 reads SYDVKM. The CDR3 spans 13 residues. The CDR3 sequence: CASSLATGQGLHF. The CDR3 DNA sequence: TGTGCCAGCAGTTTGGCAACAGGACAGGGTCTACATTTT.

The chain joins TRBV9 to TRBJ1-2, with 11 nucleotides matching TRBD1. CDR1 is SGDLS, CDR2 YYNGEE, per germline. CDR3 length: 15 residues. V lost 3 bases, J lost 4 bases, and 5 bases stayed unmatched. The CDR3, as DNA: TGTGCCAGCAGCGATGGGACAGGGGGGGTCTATGGCTACACCTTC. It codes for CASSDGTGGVYGYTF.

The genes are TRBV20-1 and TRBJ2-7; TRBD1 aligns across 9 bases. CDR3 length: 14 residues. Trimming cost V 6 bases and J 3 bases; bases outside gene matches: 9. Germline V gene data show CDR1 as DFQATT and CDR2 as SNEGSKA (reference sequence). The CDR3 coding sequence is TGCAGTGCCACACCCGGGACAGGGAACTACGAGCAGTACTTC. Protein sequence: CSATPGTGNYEQYF.

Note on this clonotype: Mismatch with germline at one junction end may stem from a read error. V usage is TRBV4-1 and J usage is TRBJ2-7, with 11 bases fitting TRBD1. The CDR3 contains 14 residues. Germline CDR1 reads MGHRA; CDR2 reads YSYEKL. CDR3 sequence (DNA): TGCGCCAGCAACCGGGACAGGGGGGACGGGGAGCTGTACTTC. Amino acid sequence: CASNRDRGDGELYF.

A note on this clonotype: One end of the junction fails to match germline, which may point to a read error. The CDR3 protein is CASRDGGARGEPFF. In DNA form, the CDR3 reads TGTGCCAGCAGGGACGGGGGGGCGCGCGGGGAGCCGTTTTTT. V is TRBV6-5 and J is TRBJ2-2; 8 bases match TRBD2. The CDR3 contains 14 residues. The germline CDR1 and CDR2 sequences are MNHEY and SVGAGI.

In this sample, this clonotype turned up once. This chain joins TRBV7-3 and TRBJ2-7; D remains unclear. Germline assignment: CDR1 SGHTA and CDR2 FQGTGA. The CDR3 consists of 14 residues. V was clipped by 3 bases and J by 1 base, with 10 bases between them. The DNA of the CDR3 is TGTGCCAGCAGCTTCGTGGCAGTTTCCTACGAGCAGTACTTC. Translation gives CASSFVAVSYEQYF.

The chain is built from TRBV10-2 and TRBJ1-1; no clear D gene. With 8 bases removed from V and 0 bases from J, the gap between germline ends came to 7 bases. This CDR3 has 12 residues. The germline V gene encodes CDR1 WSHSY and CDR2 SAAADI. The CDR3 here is CASGLMNTEAFF. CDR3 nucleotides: TGCGCCAGCGGACTCATGAACACTGAAGCTTTCTTT.

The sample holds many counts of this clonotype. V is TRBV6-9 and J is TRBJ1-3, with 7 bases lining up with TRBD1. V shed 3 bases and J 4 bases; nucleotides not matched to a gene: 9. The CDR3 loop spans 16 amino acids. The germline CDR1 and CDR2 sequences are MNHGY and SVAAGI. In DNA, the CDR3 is TGTGCCAGCAGTTACAACAGGGGTACGGAAGGAAACACCATATATTTT. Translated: CASSYNRGTEGNTIYF.

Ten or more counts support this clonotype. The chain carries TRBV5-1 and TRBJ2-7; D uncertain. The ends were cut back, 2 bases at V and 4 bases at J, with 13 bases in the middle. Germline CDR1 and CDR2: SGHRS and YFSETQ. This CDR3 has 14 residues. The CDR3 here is CASSFRMVGYEQYF. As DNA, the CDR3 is TGCGCCAGCAGCTTTCGGATGGTGGGGTACGAGCAGTACTTC.

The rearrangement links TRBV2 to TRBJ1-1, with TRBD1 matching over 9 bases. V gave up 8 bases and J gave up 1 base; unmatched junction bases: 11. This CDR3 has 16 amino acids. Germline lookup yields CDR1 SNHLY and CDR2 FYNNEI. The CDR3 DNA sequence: TGTGCCAGCTTCCCCCGGACAGGGGTGAGGAACACTGAAGCTTTCTTT. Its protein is CASFPRTGVRNTEAFF.

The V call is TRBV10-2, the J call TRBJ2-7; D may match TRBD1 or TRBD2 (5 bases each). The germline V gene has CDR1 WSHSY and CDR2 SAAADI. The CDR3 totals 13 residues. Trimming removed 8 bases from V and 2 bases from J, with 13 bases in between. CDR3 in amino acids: CASGGDITYEQYF. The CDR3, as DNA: TGCGCCAGCGGGGGAGACATCACCTACGAGCAGTACTTC.

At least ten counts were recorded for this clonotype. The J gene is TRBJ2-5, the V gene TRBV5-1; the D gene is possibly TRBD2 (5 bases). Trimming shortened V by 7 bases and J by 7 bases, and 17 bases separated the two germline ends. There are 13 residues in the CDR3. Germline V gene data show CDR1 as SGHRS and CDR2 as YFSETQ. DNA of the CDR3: TGCGCCAGCGGTTTCGGTGCACGGGGGACCCAGTACTTC. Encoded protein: CASGFGARGTQYF.

The CDR3 nucleotides read TGTGCCAGCAGCCCCGGGACAGGGGAGGAGACAGATACGCAGTATTTT. It specifies CASSPGTGEETDTQYF. This chain uses TRBV9 with TRBJ2-3; 10 positions agree with TRBD1. The V and J ends lost 4 bases and 3 bases, in that order; junction bases with no gene match: 8. CDR1 SGDLS and CDR2 YYNGEE come from the germline V gene. The CDR3 has 16 amino acids.

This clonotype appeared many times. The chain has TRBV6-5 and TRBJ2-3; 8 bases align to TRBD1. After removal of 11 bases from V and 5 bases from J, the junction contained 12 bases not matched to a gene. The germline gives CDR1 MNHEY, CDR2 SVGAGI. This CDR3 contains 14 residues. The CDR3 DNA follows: TGTGCCGGGCCTCGGACAGGGATGAGAGATACGCAGTATTTT. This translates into CAGPRTGMRDTQYF.

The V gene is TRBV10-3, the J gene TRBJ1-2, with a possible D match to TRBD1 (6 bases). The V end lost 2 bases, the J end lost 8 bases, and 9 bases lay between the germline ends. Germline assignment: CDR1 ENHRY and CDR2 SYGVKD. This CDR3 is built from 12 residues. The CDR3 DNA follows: TGTGCCATCAGTGAGCAGGGGAACGGCTACACCTTC. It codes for CAISEQGNGYTF.

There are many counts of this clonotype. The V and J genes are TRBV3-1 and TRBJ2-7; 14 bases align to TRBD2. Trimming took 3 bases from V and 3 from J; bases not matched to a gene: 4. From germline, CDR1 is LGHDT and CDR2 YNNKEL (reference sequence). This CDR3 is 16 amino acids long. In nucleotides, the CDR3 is TGTGCCAGCAGCCATTTGGGACTAGCGGGAGACTACGAGCAGTACTTC. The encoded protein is CASSHLGLAGDYEQYF.

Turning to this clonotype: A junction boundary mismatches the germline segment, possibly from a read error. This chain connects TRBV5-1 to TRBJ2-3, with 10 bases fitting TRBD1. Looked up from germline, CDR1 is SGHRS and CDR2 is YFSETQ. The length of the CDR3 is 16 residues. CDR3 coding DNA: TGTGCCAGCAGCTTCGGACAGGGGGACAGCACAGATACGCAGTATTTT. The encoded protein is CASSFGQGDSTDTQYF.